The present entry profiles one T cell receptor (beta chain) with its context. It has no known antigen specificity. Nothing much larger sits one base from this clone, and base qualities are not available. Trimming removed 0 bases from V and 7 bases from J; the gene matches leave 4 bases unexplained. CDR1 and CDR2 are drawn from the germline V gene: SGHRS, YFSETQ. There are 14 amino acids in the CDR3, from cysteine to phenylalanine inclusive. The only DNA kept is the CDR3, 42 bases in frame from the first base. These data come from a study of beta chain features in type 1 diabetes (dated 2018 in TCRdb). At the level of the whole study: Mean age, gender distribution, total cell number and subset yield did not differ between patients and healthy donors. In the study, recently diagnosed type 1 diabetes patients and matched healthy donors were compared on the TCRB repertoires of their sorted circulating CD4+ T cell subsets. A total of just under 110,000,000 sorted cells were examined across all samples, and RNA yield correlated strongly with the number of cells per subset. Regulatory and stem cell-like memory subsets were obtained from only 8 patients and roughly 8 healthy donors, while naive and central memory subsets were obtained from all 30 or so donors.

Each donor gave one peripheral blood draw, roughly 120 mL on average, collected into heparinised tubes. Using a panel that included CD45RO, CCR7, CD25, CD127, CD95 and CD27, naive, central memory, regulatory and stem cell-like memory CD4+ T cells were sorted on a BD FACSAria II. Purity was above 95% for every sorted population. Right away, PBMCs were isolated by Lymphoprep density gradient centrifugation and were stained directly, with no culture step. So that batch effects would be minimized, each experiment stained and sorted samples in pairs, pairing one healthy donor with one patient. All of the isolated RNA was reverse transcribed with the High Capacity cDNA Reverse Transcription Kit, so expressed TCRB transcripts were sequenced. Naive, central memory and regulatory T cell samples underwent deep immunoSEQ sequencing, averaging about 3.5 million total reads per sample. Sorted cells were lysed in RLT buffer and RNA was extracted with DNase-treated RNeasy Micro or Mini kits, depending on cell number. Each cell subset was processed on its own to prevent cross-contamination, while patient and healthy donor samples were processed together. TCRB sequences were amplified from cDNA with the immunoSEQ multiplex PCR, producing 87-bp fragments spanning the CDR3 region. The amplicons were sequenced using the Illumina HiSeq platform. In the authors' own workflow: Synthetic template baselines were used to correct PCR bias computationally, reads within Hamming distance 2 were collapsed, and singletons that could not be merged were discarded. Reads were aligned against IMGT so that V, D and J genes, CDR3 length and insertions or deletions at six rearrangement sites could be assigned. Within each subset, clonotype counts were normalized to the number of sorted cells before true diversity and Gini coefficients were calculated with the tcR R package. The overlap coefficient, calculated on TCRB nucleotide sequences, was used to measure repertoire sharing. Out-of-frame TCRB sequences from naive cells were analyzed as a proxy for the pre-selection repertoire. Held by TCRdb, this immuneACCESS table contains in-frame sequences only and omits some clones. Under half of the omission traces to an unresolved V gene where checked; the cause of the rest is unknown. The DNA was the basis for D and trimming; V, J and clone size are from that table. The sample data list nearly 700,000 clones, and around an eighth of these were observed just once. 0.022% of the sample goes to the ten largest clones.

The research as a whole found: Shorter templates might be favored by PCR, yet because patient and control samples were amplified and corrected together, any such skew would affect both groups equally. HLA sub-analyses involved small numbers of individuals, so any influence of HLA type on TCRB rearrangement remained unresolved. Because cDNA was sequenced instead of genomic DNA, activated cells with high expression could be over-represented, although the groups did not differ in activation or CD3 levels. In all four CD4+ subsets, TCRB CDR3 length was moderately but significantly shorter in type 1 diabetes patients. Patients with type 1 diabetes made fewer insertions and deleted more nucleotides at VDJ recombination sites, implying thymic rearrangement abnormalities. The naive, central memory and regulatory TCRB repertoires appeared to resemble one another more closely among patients than among healthy donors.

This sequence originates from a man between 18 and 29 years old with type 1 diabetes. The V and J segments used are TRBV5-1 and TRBJ2-1, with 7 central nucleotides matching TRBD1. Sequenced: naive CD4+ T cells from blood. Explained via the paper, the cell subset or site label denotes: true naive CD4+ T cells. The DNA sequence is as follows: TGCGCCAGCAGCTTGGCCAGGGACAGAAATGAGCAGTTCTTC. Its coded protein is CASSLARDRNEQFF.